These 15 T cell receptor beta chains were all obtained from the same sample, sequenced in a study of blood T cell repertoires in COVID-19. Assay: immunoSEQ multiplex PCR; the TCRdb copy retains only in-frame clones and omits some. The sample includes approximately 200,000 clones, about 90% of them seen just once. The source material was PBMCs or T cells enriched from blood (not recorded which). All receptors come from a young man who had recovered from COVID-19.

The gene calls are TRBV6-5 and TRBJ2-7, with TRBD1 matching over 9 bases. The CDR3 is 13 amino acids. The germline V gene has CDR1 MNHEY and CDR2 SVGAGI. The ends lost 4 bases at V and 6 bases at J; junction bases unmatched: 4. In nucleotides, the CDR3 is TGTGCCAGCAGTTTATGGGGACAGGGCGAGCAGTACTTC. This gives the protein CASSLWGQGEQYF.

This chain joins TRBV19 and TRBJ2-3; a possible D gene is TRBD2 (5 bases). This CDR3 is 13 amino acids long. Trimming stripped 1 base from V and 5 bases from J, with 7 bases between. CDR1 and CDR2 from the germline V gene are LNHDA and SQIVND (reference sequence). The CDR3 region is CASSIVEGDTQYF. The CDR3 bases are TGTGCCAGTAGTATAGTCGAGGGAGATACGCAGTATTTT.

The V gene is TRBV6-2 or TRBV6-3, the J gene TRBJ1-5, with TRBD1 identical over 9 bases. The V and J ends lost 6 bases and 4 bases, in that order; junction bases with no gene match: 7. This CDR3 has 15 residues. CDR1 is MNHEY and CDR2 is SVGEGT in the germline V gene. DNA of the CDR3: TGTGCCAGCAGCCGCGGGACAGGGAGGAATCAGCCCCAGCATTTT. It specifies CASSRGTGRNQPQHF.

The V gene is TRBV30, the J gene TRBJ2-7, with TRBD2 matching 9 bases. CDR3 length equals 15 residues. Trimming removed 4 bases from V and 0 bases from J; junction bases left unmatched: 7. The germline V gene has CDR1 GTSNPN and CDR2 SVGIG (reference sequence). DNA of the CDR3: TGTGCCTGGATGAGATATAGCGGGAGCTCCTACGAGCAGTACTTC. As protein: CAWMRYSGSSYEQYF.

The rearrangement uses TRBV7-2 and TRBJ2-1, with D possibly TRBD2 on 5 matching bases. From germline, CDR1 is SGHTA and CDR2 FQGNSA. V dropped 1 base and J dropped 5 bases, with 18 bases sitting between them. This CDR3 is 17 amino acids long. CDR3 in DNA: TGTGCCAGCAGCTTAGGGTTTTTGGGAGTCAGCGACAATGAGCAGTTCTTC. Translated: CASSLGFLGVSDNEQFF.

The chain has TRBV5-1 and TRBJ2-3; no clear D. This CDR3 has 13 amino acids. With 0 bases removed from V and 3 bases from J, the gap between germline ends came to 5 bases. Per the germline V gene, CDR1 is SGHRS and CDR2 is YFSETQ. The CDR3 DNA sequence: TGCGCCAGCAGCTTGGGTCTTACAGATACGCAGTATTTT. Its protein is CASSLGLTDTQYF.

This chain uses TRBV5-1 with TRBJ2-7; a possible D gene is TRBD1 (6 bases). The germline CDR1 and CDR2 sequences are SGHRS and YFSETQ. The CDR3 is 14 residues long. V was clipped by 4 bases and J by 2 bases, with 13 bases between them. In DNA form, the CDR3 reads TGCGCCAGCAGCCCGGAAGGGGGTGCCTACGAGCAGTACTTC. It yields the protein CASSPEGGAYEQYF.

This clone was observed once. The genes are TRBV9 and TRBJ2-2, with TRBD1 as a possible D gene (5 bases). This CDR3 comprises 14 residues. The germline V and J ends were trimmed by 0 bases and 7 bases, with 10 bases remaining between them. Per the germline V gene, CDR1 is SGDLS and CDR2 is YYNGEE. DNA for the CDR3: TGTGCCAGCAGCGTAGGCAGGGTGGTCGGGGAGCTGTTTTTT. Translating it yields CASSVGRVVGELFF.

CDR3 nucleotide sequence: TGTGCCAGCAGCTTACGAACTAGCGGGAGGGCCCCAGATACGCAGTATTTT. Translated: CASSLRTSGRAPDTQYF. The rearrangement links TRBV11-3 to TRBJ2-3, with 13 bases fitting TRBD2. Germline values: CDR1 SGHNT, CDR2 YENEEA. The CDR3 consists of 17 residues. V dropped 2 bases and J dropped 4; count of bases not matched to a gene: 6.

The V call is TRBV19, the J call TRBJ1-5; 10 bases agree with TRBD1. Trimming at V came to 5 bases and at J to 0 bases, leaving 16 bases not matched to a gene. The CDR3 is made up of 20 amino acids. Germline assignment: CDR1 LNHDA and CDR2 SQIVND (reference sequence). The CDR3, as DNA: TGTGCCAGTAGTCCAAGGGACAGGGGAACGGGGGATCATAGCAATCAGCCCCAGCATTTT. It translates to CASSPRDRGTGDHSNQPQHF.

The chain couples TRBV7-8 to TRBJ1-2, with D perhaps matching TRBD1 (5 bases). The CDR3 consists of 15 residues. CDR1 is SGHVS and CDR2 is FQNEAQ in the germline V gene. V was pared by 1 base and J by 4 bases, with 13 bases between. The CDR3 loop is CASSLEAGPLYGYTF. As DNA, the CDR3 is TGTGCCAGCAGCTTAGAAGCAGGGCCCCTCTATGGCTACACCTTC. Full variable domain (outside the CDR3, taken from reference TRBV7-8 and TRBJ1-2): GAGVSQSPRYKVAKRGQDVALRCDPISGHVSLFWYQQALGQGPEFLTYFQNEAQLDKSGLPSDRFFAERPEGSVSTLKIQRTQQEDSAVYLCASSLEAGPLYGYTFGSGTRLTVV.

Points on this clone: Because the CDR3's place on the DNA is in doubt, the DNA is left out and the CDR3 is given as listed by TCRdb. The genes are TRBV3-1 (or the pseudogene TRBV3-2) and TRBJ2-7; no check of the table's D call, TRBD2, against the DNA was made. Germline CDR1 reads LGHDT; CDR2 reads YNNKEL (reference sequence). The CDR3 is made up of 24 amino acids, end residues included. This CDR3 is CASSQVRRAPGLADSFRTPTEQYF.

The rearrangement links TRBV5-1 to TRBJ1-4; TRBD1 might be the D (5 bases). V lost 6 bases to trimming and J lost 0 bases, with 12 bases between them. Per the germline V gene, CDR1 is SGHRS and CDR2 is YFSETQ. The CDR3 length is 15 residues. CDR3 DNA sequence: TGCGCCAGCAACCCCGGGGGGTCAACTAATGAAAAACTGTTTTTT. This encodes CASNPGGSTNEKLFF.

CDR3 coding DNA: TGTGCCAGCGTAACGGGACAGCTACCCTCTGGAAACACCATATATTTT. Translating gives CASVTGQLPSGNTIYF. The chain links TRBV28 to TRBJ1-3; 7 nucleotides line up with TRBD1. This CDR3 is 16 amino acids long. Losses at the gene ends were 8 bases for V and 0 bases for J; bases not matched to a gene: 10. The germline V gene encodes CDR1 MDHEN and CDR2 SYDVKM.

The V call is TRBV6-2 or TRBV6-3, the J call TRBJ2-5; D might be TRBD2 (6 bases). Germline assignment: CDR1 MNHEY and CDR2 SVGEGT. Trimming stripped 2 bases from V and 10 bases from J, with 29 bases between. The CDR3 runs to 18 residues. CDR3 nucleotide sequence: TGTGCCAGCAGTTACCTCTCCGGGGAGAGCAGGACTATTTTAGGCCAGTACTTC. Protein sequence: CASSYLSGESRTILGQYF.